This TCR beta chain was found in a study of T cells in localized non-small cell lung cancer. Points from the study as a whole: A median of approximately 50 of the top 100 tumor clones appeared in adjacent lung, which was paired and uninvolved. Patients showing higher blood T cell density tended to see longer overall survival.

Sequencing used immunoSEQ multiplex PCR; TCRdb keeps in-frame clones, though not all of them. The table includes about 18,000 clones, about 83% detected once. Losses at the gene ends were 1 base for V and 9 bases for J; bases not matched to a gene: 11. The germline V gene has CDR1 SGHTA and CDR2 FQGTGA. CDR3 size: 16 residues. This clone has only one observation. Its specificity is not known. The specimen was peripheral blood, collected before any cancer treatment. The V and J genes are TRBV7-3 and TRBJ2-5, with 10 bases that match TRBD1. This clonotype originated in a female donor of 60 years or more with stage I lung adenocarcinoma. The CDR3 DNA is TGTGCCAGCAGCTTAAGCCCTCCGGGACAGGGGACGTCCCAGTACTTC. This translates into CASSLSPPGQGTSQYF.